This is a list of T cell receptor beta chains from one sample in a study of cytomegalovirus exposure and HLA in healthy donors. Some clones are missing from TCRdb's copy, which holds only in-frame ones; the method was immunoSEQ multiplex PCR. This sample has about 76,000 clones, with around 80% found just once. The source material was PBMCs. All receptors derive from a man aged 30 to 45 in good health and CMV-seronegative. Each CDR3 is given with its conserved first and last residue. D genes are given only for firm matches. Clone size is stated in some rows and not others, as once, few, many or a class when expanded.

J	D	size	V	CDR3	DNA
TRBJ2-5	TRBD2	NA	TRBV10-2	CASSSGLAGGGETQYF	TGCGCCAGCAGTAGCGGACTAGCGGGAGGGGGGGAGACCCAGTACTTC
TRBJ2-7	NA	NA	TRBV5-6	CASSWQGSYEQYF	TGTGCCAGCAGCTGGCAGGGGTCCTACGAGCAGTACTTC
TRBJ1-1	TRBD1	few	TRBV30	CAWKFTGGTEAFF	TGTGCCTGGAAATTTACAGGGGGCACTGAAGCTTTCTTT
TRBJ1-1	NA	NA	TRBV6-1	CASSLSPGVTEAFF	TGTGCCAGCAGCCTGTCCCCCGGGGTGACTGAAGCTTTCTTT
TRBJ2-5	TRBD2	NA	TRBV5-4	CASSRLAGTTETQYF	TGTGCCAGCAGTCGCCTAGCGGGGACAACGGAGACCCAGTACTTC
TRBJ2-5	TRBD2	NA	TRBV7-6	CASSQGLAGGPRRETQYF	TGTGCCAGCAGCCAAGGACTAGCGGGAGGGCCGAGGAGAGAGACCCAGTACTTC
TRBJ1-5	TRBD1	NA	TRBV19	CASRLQGVGNQPQHF	TGTGCCAGTAGGTTACAGGGGGTGGGCAATCAGCCCCAGCATTTT
TRBJ1-1	TRBD1	NA	TRBV9	CASSTGQVTNTEAFF	TGTGCCAGCAGCACCGGACAGGTAACGAACACTGAAGCTTTCTTT
TRBJ2-3	TRBD2	NA	TRBV5-6	CASSLGGGSRGDTQYF	TGTGCCAGCAGCTTGGGCGGGGGGTCCCGAGGAGATACGCAGTATTTT
TRBJ1-3	NA	NA	TRBV5-8	CASRRDFLNTIYF	TGTGCCAGCAGACGGGACTTTTTGAACACCATATATTTT